A single T cell receptor (beta chain) is shown here with its context. The repertoire was sequenced with immunoSEQ multiplex PCR; TCRdb's copy has only in-frame clones and lacks some. The sample holds tens of thousands of clones, approximately 86% seen once. These data are taken from a study of ipilimumab plus nivolumab after autologous stem cell transplantation. Study information: Typical patient got a few ipilimumab doses and fewer than 10 nivolumab doses (median). The DLBCL group included primary refractory and relapsed cases.

Patients got ipilimumab 1 mg/kg beginning 14 to 28 days post-transplant. Per germline, CDR1 MNHEY and CDR2 SVGAGI. Losses at the gene ends were 2 bases for V and 5 bases for J; bases not matched to a gene: 5. This CDR3 spans 15 amino acids. The source material was PBMCs, sampled in a trial of ipilimumab plus nivolumab as post-transplant consolidation. This receptor was obtained from a male donor with diffuse large B-cell lymphoma. J is TRBJ2-2 and V is TRBV6-5; 7 bases align to TRBD1. In DNA form, the CDR3 reads TGTGCCAGCAGTTACCTCAGGGGGAGAACCGGGGAGCTGTTTTTT. Its protein is CASSYLRGRTGELFF.